The clone carrying this TCR beta chain was found many times. The sample originates from a study of T-cell reconstitution after alpha-beta-depleted transplantation in children. Unique molecular identifiers were used in preparing the TCRbeta library. TCRdb reprocessed the PCR reads with MiXCR, giving one entry per CDR3 protein. Found here are hundreds of thousands of distinct CDR3 sequences, roughly 15% of them singletons; the top ten hold 1.1%. V lost 2 bases and J lost 0, with 12 bases in between. Germline V CDR1 and CDR2: SGHTA, FQGNSA. The CDR3 has 16 amino acids. The input for sequencing was PBMCs from the stem cell graft donor, taken from the stem cell graft. The clonotype was recovered from a human donor who donated a stem cell graft to a child with acute myeloid leukemia. This chain joins TRBV7-2 and TRBJ2-3; D possibly corresponds to TRBD1 (6 bases). CDR3 in amino acids: CASSLSPGASTDTQYF. DNA of the CDR3: TGTGCCAGCAGCTTATCCCCAGGGGCTAGCACAGATACGCAGTATTTT.